The clone carrying this T cell receptor beta chain was observed at least ten times. The antigen is undetermined. The sample originates from a study of early T cells in non-severe SARS-CoV-2 infection. The protocol attached unique molecular identifiers to individual cDNA molecules. TCRdb redid the calling of the 5' RACE reads with MiXCR, one entry per CDR3 protein. The sample records around 61,000 distinct CDR3 sequences, over 9.5% being singletons. The CDR3 covers 16 residues. V gave up 6 bases and J gave up 0 bases; unmatched junction bases: 5. Whole-study results and caveats: Database matching using VDJdb favored anti-spike CD8 responses, with private and CD4 specificities left missing.

The chain has TRBV12-3 or TRBV12-4 and TRBJ2-2, with 9 bases aligning to TRBD2. Sequences were obtained from whole blood. This TCR came from an adult who was a healthcare worker with PCR-confirmed SARS-CoV-2 infection or an uninfected control (not recorded which). Written as DNA, the CDR3 is TGTGCCAGCAGGCCCGGACTAGCGCCGAACACCGGGGAGCTGTTTTTT. It yields the protein CASRPGLAPNTGELFF.